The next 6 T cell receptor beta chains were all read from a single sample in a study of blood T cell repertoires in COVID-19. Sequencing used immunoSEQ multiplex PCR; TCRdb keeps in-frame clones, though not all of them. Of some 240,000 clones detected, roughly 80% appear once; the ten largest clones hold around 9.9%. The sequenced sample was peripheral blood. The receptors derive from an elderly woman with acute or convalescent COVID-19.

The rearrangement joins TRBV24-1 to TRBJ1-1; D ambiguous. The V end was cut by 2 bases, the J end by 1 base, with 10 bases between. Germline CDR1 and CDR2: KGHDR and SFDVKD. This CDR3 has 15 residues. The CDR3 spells CATSDWGGKNTEAFF. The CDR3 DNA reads TGTGCCACCAGTGATTGGGGAGGGAAGAACACTGAAGCTTTCTTT.

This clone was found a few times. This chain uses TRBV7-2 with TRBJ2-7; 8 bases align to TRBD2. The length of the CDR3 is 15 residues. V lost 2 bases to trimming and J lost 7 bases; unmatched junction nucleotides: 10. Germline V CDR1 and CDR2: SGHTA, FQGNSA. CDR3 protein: CASSLTAGATWEQYF. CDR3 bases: TGTGCCAGCAGCTTAACAGCGGGGGCCACCTGGGAGCAGTACTTC.

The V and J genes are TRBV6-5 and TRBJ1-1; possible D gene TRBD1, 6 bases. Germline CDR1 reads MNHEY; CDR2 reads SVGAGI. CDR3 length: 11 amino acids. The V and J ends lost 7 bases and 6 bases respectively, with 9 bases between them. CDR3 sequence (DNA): TGTGCCAGCACGGGGGGCGCTGAAGCTTTCTTT. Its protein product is CASTGGAEAFF.

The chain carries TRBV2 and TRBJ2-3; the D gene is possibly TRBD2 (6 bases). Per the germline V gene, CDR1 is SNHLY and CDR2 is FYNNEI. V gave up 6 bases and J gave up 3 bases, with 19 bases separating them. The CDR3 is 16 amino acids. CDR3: CASRGGLAGGTDTQYF. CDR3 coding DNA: TGTGCCAGCAGGGGGGGACTGGCGGGTGGAACAGATACGCAGTATTTT.

CDR3 in amino acids: CATSRQTGPYEQYF. The CDR3 nucleotides are TGTGCCACCAGCAGACAGACAGGCCCCTACGAGCAGTACTTC. The chain carries TRBV15 and TRBJ2-7, with D maybe TRBD1 (6 bases). Trimming stripped 2 bases from V and 2 bases from J, with 10 bases between. This CDR3 spans 14 amino acids. Germline loops: CDR1 LNHNV, CDR2 YYDKDF (reference sequence).

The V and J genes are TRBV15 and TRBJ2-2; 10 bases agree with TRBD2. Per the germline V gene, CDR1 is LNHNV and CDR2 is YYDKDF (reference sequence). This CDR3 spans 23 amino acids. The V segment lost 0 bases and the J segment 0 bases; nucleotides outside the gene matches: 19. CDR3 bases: TGTGCCACCAGCAGAGACCGGGAGGCTAGCGGGGGCCCTCTACTCTCGAACACCGGGGAGCTGTTTTTT. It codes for CATSRDREASGGPLLSNTGELFF. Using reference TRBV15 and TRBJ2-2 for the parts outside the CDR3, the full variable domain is DAMVIQNPRYQVTQFGKPVTLSCSQTLNHNVMYWYQQKSSQAPKLLFHYYDKDFNNEADTPDNFQSRRPNTSFCFLDIRSPGLGDTAMYLCATSRDREASGGPLLSNTGELFFGEGSRLTVL.